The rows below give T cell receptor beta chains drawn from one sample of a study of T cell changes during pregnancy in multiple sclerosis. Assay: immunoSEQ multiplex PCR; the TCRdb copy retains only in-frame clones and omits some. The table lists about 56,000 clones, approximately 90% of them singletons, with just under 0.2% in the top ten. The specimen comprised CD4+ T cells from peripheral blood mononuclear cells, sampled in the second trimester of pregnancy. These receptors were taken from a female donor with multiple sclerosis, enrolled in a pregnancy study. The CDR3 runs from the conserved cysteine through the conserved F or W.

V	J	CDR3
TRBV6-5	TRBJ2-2	CASSYSWAYTGELFF
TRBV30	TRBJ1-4	CAWSRGQGAQGTNEKLFF
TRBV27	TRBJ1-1	CASSDSIITEAFF
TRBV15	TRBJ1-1	CATRNQGYTEAFF
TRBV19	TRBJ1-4	CASSGREGYATNEKLFF
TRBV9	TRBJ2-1	CASSVLAGGPENEQFF
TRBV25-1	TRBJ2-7	CASTDRDSSYEQYF
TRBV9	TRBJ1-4	CASSPARGSEKLFF
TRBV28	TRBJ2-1	CASSLSLGTGEQFF
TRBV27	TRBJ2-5	CASSSPTSGGPETQYF
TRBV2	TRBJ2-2	CASISTGRGTGELFF
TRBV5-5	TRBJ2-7	CASSTALAEISYEQYF
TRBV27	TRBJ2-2	CASRKSPASGYNTGELFF
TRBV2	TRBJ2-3	CASSPGGLAGGRDTQYF
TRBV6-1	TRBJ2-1	CAGARREGYNEQFF
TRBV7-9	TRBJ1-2	CASSYGTGEYGYTF